The 20 T cell receptor beta chains below all came from one sample that was sequenced in a study of memory CD4+ T cells and cytomegalovirus serostatus. Single viable CD3+CD4+CD8-CD45RO+ cells were sorted as the memory CD4+ T cells. TCRdb keeps only in-frame clones here, not all; method: immunoSEQ multiplex PCR. The sample contains almost 45,000 clones, around three quarters of which appear only once. Material for sequencing was memory CD4+ T cells from blood. These receptor sequences come from an adult in good health and CMV-seronegative.

The V and J genes are TRBV9 and TRBJ2-5; possibly TRBD2 for D (6 bases). The CDR3 has 15 residues. V lost 0 bases and J 2 bases, leaving 11 bases between the germline ends. The germline V gene encodes CDR1 SGDLS and CDR2 YYNGEE. The DNA of the CDR3 is TGTGCCAGCAGCGTAGGGGCAGGGAGGCAAGAGACCCAGTACTTC. It translates to CASSVGAGRQETQYF. Looking up the rest from reference TRBV9 and TRBJ2-5 gives the full variable domain: DSGVTQTPKHLITATGQRVTLRCSPRSGDLSVYWYQQSLDQGLQFLIQYYNGEERAKGNILERFSAQQFPDLHSELNLSSLELGDSALYFCASSVGAGRQETQYFGPGTRLLVL.

This chain links TRBV11-2 with TRBJ2-2, with TRBD2 matching over 14 bases. CDR1 is SGHAT and CDR2 is FQNNGV in the germline V gene. This CDR3 contains 16 residues. Germline trimming cut 7 bases from V and 2 bases from J; bases unmatched to any gene: 3. DNA for the CDR3: TGTGCCAGCAAGACTAGCGGGAGGGATAACACCGGGGAGCTGTTTTTT. Translated, it gives CASKTSGRDNTGELFF.

This clone was observed a handful of times. This chain joins TRBV27 and TRBJ2-1; 10 bases line up with TRBD2. The V and J ends lost 5 bases and 0 bases, in that order; junction bases with no gene match: 4. In germline, CDR1 is MNHEY, CDR2 SMNVEV (reference sequence). This CDR3 has 16 amino acids. The DNA of the CDR3 is TGTGCCAGCAGTCGGACTAGCGGTTACTCCTACAATGAGCAGTTCTTC. Its translation: CASSRTSGYSYNEQFF.

With regard to this clone: This same CDR3 is encoded by further DNA sequences in the sample. The V call is TRBV19, the J call TRBJ2-7; D is possibly TRBD1 (5 bases). There are 13 residues in the CDR3. CDR1 is LNHDA, CDR2 SQIVND, per germline (reference sequence). Trimming left V 1 base short and J 5 bases short, with 9 bases between. The CDR3 nucleotides read TGTGCCAGTAGTATAGCAGGGATCAACGAGCAGTACTTC. Residues: CASSIAGINEQYF. The full variable domain, completed using reference TRBV19 and TRBJ2-7, is DGGITQSPKYLFRKEGQNVTLSCEQNLNHDAMYWYRQDPGQGLRLIYYSQIVNDFQKGDIAEGYSVSREKKESFPLTVTSAQKNPTAFYLCASSIAGINEQYFGPGTRLTVT.

The chain recombines TRBV21-1 with TRBJ2-5; the table's D call, TRBD2, has no DNA check behind it. TRBV21-1 is described as a pseudogene. CDR3 length: 12 residues. The CDR3 region has the DNA TGTAGCTTGGGAGCACTCCAAGAGACCCAGTACTTC. This encodes CSLGALQETQYF.

The chain employs TRBV7-2 and TRBJ2-3, with TRBD2 matching over 13 bases. Germline lookup yields CDR1 SGHTA and CDR2 FQGNSA. The CDR3 has 16 amino acids. V gave up 1 base and J gave up 5 bases; unmatched junction bases: 3. The CDR3 region has the DNA TGTGCCAGCAGCTTAGTCGGACTAGCGGGAGTAGATACGCAGTATTTT. This codes for CASSLVGLAGVDTQYF. Full variable domain (missing parts from reference TRBV7-2 and TRBJ2-3): GAGVSQSPSNKVTEKGKDVELRCDPISGHTALYWYRQSLGQGLEFLIYFQGNSAPDKSGLPSDRFSAERTGGSVSTLTIQRTQQEDSAVYLCASSLVGLAGVDTQYFGPGTRLTVL.

The genes are TRBV6-5 and TRBJ2-5; 9 positions agree with TRBD1. The CDR3 contains 16 residues. The ends lost 2 bases at V and 4 bases at J; junction bases unmatched: 8. Germline V gives CDR1 MNHEY, CDR2 SVGAGI. The CDR3 DNA is TGTGCCAGCAGTTACAACCGGGACAGGGCGACAGAGACCCAGTACTTC. Translation gives CASSYNRDRATETQYF.

V usage is TRBV6-6 and J usage is TRBJ1-2; 9 positions agree with TRBD1. Trimming cost V 2 bases and J 7 bases; bases outside gene matches: 5. Germline lookup yields CDR1 MNHNY and CDR2 SVGAGI (reference sequence). This CDR3 region has 14 residues. CDR3 sequence (DNA): TGTGCCAGCAGTTACGCCACAGGGGGCGGTGGCTACACCTTC. It specifies CASSYATGGGGYTF.

This sequence joins TRBV5-1 and TRBJ2-2; unclear D gene. V lost 3 bases and J lost 0, with 9 bases in between. CDR3 length: 15 residues. From germline, CDR1 is SGHRS and CDR2 YFSETQ. The DNA for the CDR3 is TGCGCCAGCAGCTCCTATACCTCGAACACCGGGGAGCTGTTTTTT. It specifies CASSSYTSNTGELFF.

This clone is a singleton in its sample. This chain connects TRBV19 to TRBJ1-1; D call uncertain. Germline CDR1 reads LNHDA; CDR2 reads SQIVND (reference sequence). With 6 bases removed from V and 0 bases from J, the gap between germline ends came to 8 bases. The CDR3 length is 13 residues. The CDR3 here is CASSPLMNTEAFF. DNA of the CDR3: TGTGCCAGTAGCCCCCTCATGAACACTGAAGCTTTCTTT.

The rearrangement joins TRBV30 to TRBJ2-7; no firm D call. V lost 0 bases, J lost 1 base, and 4 bases lay in between. Per the germline V gene, CDR1 is GTSNPN and CDR2 is SVGIG (reference sequence). There are 12 residues in the CDR3. The CDR3 sequence is CAWSVLSYEQYF. The CDR3 DNA sequence: TGTGCCTGGAGTGTACTATCCTACGAGCAGTACTTC.

The chain has TRBV6-6 and TRBJ1-1; D unclear. CDR3 length equals 12 residues. V was clipped by 11 bases and J by 4 bases, with 14 bases between them. Per the germline V gene, CDR1 is MNHNY and CDR2 is SVGAGI (reference sequence). Written as DNA, the CDR3 is TGTGCCGGAGCCAAAGTATCCACTGAAGCTTTCTTT. It yields the protein CAGAKVSTEAFF.

The V and J genes are TRBV11-3 and TRBJ1-1; the D is unclear. Germline V gene lookup returns CDR1 SGHNT and CDR2 YENEEA. The ends were cut back, 3 bases at V and 1 base at J, with 6 bases in the middle. CDR3 size: 13 residues. Here the CDR3 reads CASSFARNTEAFF. CDR3 DNA sequence: TGTGCCAGCAGCTTCGCCAGGAACACTGAAGCTTTCTTT. Together with reference TRBV11-3 and TRBJ1-1, the CDR3 gives the full variable domain: EAGVVQSPRYKIIEKKQPVAFWCNPISGHNTLYWYLQNLGQGPELLIRYENEEAVDDSQLPKDRFSAERLKGVDSTLKIQPAELGDSAVYLCASSFARNTEAFFGQGTRLTVV.

This chain links TRBV10-3 with TRBJ2-2; 9 nucleotides align to TRBD2. V shed 5 bases and J 3 bases; nucleotides not matched to a gene: 7. Germline V gene lookup returns CDR1 ENHRY and CDR2 SYGVKD. This CDR3 is built from 16 residues. The CDR3 loop is CAISSATSGDTGELFF. DNA of the CDR3: TGTGCCATCAGTTCCGCGACTAGCGGCGACACCGGGGAGCTGTTTTTT.

The chain combines TRBV7-2 with TRBJ2-7; 8 nucleotides match TRBD1. Germline V gene data show CDR1 as SGHTA and CDR2 as FQGNSA. This CDR3 has 14 amino acids. The V gene end was trimmed by 5 bases and the J gene end by 3 bases; junction bases not matched to a gene: 6. CDR3 nucleotide sequence: TGTGCCAGCAGCGCCGACAGGGGATTCTACGAGCAGTACTTC. This translates into CASSADRGFYEQYF.

V and J are TRBV9 and TRBJ2-2; unclear D gene. Germline V gene lookup returns CDR1 SGDLS and CDR2 YYNGEE. With 4 bases removed from V and 5 bases from J, the gap between germline ends came to 12 bases. The CDR3 spans 14 residues. The CDR3 nucleotides are TGTGCCAGCAGCAACCGGGCCTCGACCGGGGAGCTGTTTTTT. Translating gives CASSNRASTGELFF.

This clone was found once. The rearrangement links TRBV12-5 to TRBJ2-5; 7 nucleotides line up with TRBD2. This CDR3 region has 15 residues. CDR1 LGHNT and CDR2 FRNRAP come from the germline V gene. With V trimmed by 0 bases and J by 7 bases, 8 bases remained unmatched. CDR3 amino acids: CASGLVQPGGVTQYF. The DNA of the CDR3 is TGTGCTAGTGGTTTGGTTCAGCCTGGGGGGGTGACCCAGTACTTC.

The rearrangement links TRBV25-1 to TRBJ1-1; D gene ambiguous. From germline, CDR1 is MGHDK and CDR2 SYGVNS. CDR3 length: 13 amino acids. V was cut by 0 bases and J by 5 bases, with 7 bases left in between. In nucleotides, the CDR3 is TGTGCCAGCAGTGAATACGGAAGGACTGAAGCTTTCTTT. Translation gives CASSEYGRTEAFF.

The chain is built from TRBV5-1 and TRBJ1-2, with 11 bases fitting TRBD1. The CDR3 consists of 16 residues. V trimming: 4 bases; J trimming: 5 bases; junction bases outside the gene matches: 10. Germline CDR1 reads SGHRS; CDR2 reads YFSETQ. CDR3 in amino acids: CASSPLPGQGGYGYTF. The CDR3 DNA sequence: TGCGCCAGCAGCCCTCTACCGGGACAGGGGGGATATGGCTACACCTTC.

The chain is built from TRBV5-5 and TRBJ1-2; possibly TRBD1 for D (5 bases). V shed 1 base and J shed 8 bases, with 15 bases lying between them. There are 14 residues in the CDR3. Germline CDR1 and CDR2: SGHKS and YYEKEE (reference sequence). The chain's CDR3 is CASSLSPGTGGYTF. The CDR3, as DNA: TGTGCCAGCAGCTTGAGTCCCGGGACTGGAGGCTACACCTTC.